This T cell receptor (beta chain) appears in the sequencing data of a study of technical replicates of blood from four donors. TCRdb's table, derived via immunoSEQ multiplex PCR, lists solely in-frame clones and lacks some. The profile shows tens of thousands of clones, approximately 94% of them singletons. Trimming took off 7 bases at V and 1 base at J, with 16 bases between the two ends. Germline V gives CDR1 SNHLY, CDR2 FYNNEI. The CDR3 consists of 15 residues. The sequence came from a human donor in good health. Some clones in this sample may be carry-over from other donors' samples. Sample: PBMCs. This chain connects TRBV2 to TRBJ2-5, with D possibly TRBD1 on 6 matching bases. For the CDR3, the DNA is TGTGCCAGCAATAACAGGGCGGCAGGCCAAGAGACCCAGTACTTC. This gives the protein CASNNRAAGQETQYF.